Below are 19 T cell receptor beta chains sequenced from a single sample in a study of blood T cell repertoires in COVID-19 (dated by TCRdb to 2019 to 2021). Libraries were built with the immunoSEQ multiplex PCR assay. As stored in TCRdb, this immuneACCESS dataset retains in-frame rearrangements with V and J assigned. A fraction of the clones does not appear; measured against another copy, unresolved V genes explain less than half of the discrepancy, and the remainder lacks a known reason. The sample table records roughly 72,000 clones; roughly 80% of these occur just once. The top ten clones comprise roughly an eighth of the sample. The material sequenced was peripheral blood. Every receptor here comes from a woman older than 75 with acute or convalescent COVID-19.

The chain combines TRBV5-5 with TRBJ2-6; D is possibly TRBD2 (6 bases). Trimming pared 2 bases from V and 2 bases from J, leaving 11 bases between. Germline CDR1 is SGHKS and CDR2 is YYEKEE (reference sequence). The CDR3 runs 16 residues. CDR3 region: CASSFRWRAGANVLTF. The CDR3 DNA reads as TGTGCCAGCAGCTTCCGCTGGAGGGCTGGGGCCAACGTCCTGACTTTC. Based on the CDR3 plus reference TRBV5-5 and TRBJ2-6, the full variable domain is DAGVTQSPTHLIKTRGQQVTLRCSPISGHKSVSWYQQVLGQGPQFIFQYYEKEERGRGNFPDRFSARQFPNYSSELNVNALLLGDSALYLCASSFRWRAGANVLTFGAGSRLTVL.

The table lists this clone with a few counts. This chain connects TRBV30 to TRBJ1-5, with unresolved D. Trimming took 5 bases from V and 4 from J, leaving 9 bases between them. The length of the CDR3 is 12 residues. Per germline, CDR1 GTSNPN and CDR2 SVGIG (reference sequence). In nucleotides, the CDR3 is TGTGCCTGGGACACCCAAAATCAGCCCCAGCATTTT. Its protein product is CAWDTQNQPQHF.

The gene calls are TRBV2 and TRBJ2-7, with 10 positions matching TRBD1. CDR3 size: 14 residues. From germline, CDR1 is SNHLY and CDR2 FYNNEI. J was trimmed by 2 bases and V by 7 bases; bases with no gene match: 5. The CDR3 DNA is TGTGCCAGCAAGAGGACAGGGGGAACCTACGAGCAGTACTTC. Its translation: CASKRTGGTYEQYF.

This clone was counted only a few times. This chain links TRBV5-1 with TRBJ2-3; 9 bases agree with TRBD2. The CDR3 spans 17 residues. After removal of 0 bases from V and 2 bases from J, the junction contained 7 bases not matched to a gene. Germline V gives CDR1 SGHRS, CDR2 YFSETQ. The CDR3 sequence is CASSLEGTSPSTDTQYF. The CDR3, as DNA: TGCGCCAGCAGCTTGGAGGGGACTAGCCCTTCCACAGATACGCAGTATTTT.

V and J are TRBV10-1 and TRBJ1-1, with 11 nucleotides matching TRBD1. The CDR3 is 14 residues long. Trimming cost V 5 bases and J 7 bases; bases outside gene matches: 6. From germline, CDR1 is WNHNN and CDR2 SYGVQD (reference sequence). CDR3 DNA: TGCGCCAGCAGTCGGGACAGGGGGTTCGGTGAAGCTTTCTTT. Its translation: CASSRDRGFGEAFF.

The chain links TRBV9 to TRBJ1-1; possibly TRBD1 for D (6 bases). This CDR3 spans 15 amino acids. Trimming shortened V by 3 bases and J by 0 bases, and 12 bases separated the two germline ends. Germline loops: CDR1 SGDLS, CDR2 YYNGEE. The CDR3 coding sequence is TGTGCCAGCAGCGCACAGACAGGAGTGAACACTGAAGCTTTCTTT. The encoded protein is CASSAQTGVNTEAFF.

The chain uses TRBV6-1 and TRBJ2-2; D call uncertain. Germline lookup yields CDR1 MNHNS and CDR2 SASEGT. V was shortened by 5 bases and J by 7 bases, with 8 bases between the two germline ends. CDR3 length equals 12 residues. As DNA, the CDR3 is TGTGCCAGCAGTTCCTCCAGCGGGGAGCTGTTTTTT. As protein: CASSSSSGELFF.

The chain couples TRBV19 to TRBJ1-4, with D perhaps matching TRBD1 (6 bases). V lost 7 bases to trimming and J lost 5 bases, with 14 bases between them. Per the germline V gene, CDR1 is LNHDA and CDR2 is SQIVND (reference sequence). The CDR3 consists of 14 residues. The CDR3 sequence: CASTLGAGNEKLFF. The CDR3, as DNA: TGTGCCAGTACCCTGGGGGCGGGCAATGAAAAACTGTTTTTT. The entire variable domain, with the rest obtained from reference TRBV19 and TRBJ1-4, is as follows: DGGITQSPKYLFRKEGQNVTLSCEQNLNHDAMYWYRQDPGQGLRLIYYSQIVNDFQKGDIAEGYSVSREKKESFPLTVTSAQKNPTAFYLCASTLGAGNEKLFFGSGTQLSVL.

There are a few counts of this clone. The chain is built from TRBV3-1 (or the pseudogene TRBV3-2) and TRBJ2-2; TRBD2 aligns across 7 bases. Germline V gene sequence: CDR1 LGHDT, CDR2 YNNKEL (reference sequence). V was pared by 2 bases and J by 3 bases, with 9 bases of the junction left unmatched. CDR3 length: 17 amino acids. The chain's CDR3 is CASSQILGRPHTGELFF. The DNA for the CDR3 is TGTGCCAGCAGCCAAATTCTCGGGAGGCCCCACACCGGGGAGCTGTTTTTT.

The CDR3 DNA sequence: TGCGCCAGCAGCTTGGAGGGACAGTGGGAGACCCAGTACTTC. It codes for CASSLEGQWETQYF. This rearrangement joins TRBV5-1 to TRBJ2-5; 7 nucleotides align to TRBD1. The CDR3 totals 14 residues. From germline, CDR1 is SGHRS and CDR2 YFSETQ. Losses at the gene ends were 0 bases for V and 5 bases for J; bases not matched to a gene: 4. The whole variable domain, filled in from reference TRBV5-1 and TRBJ2-5, reads KAGVTQTPRYLIKTRGQQVTLSCSPISGHRSVSWYQQTPGQGLQFLFEYFSETQRNKGNFPGRFSGRQFSNSRSEMNVSTLELGDSALYLCASSLEGQWETQYFGPGTRLLVL.

The chain carries TRBV9 and TRBJ2-1; D might be TRBD2 (5 bases). The CDR3 contains 14 residues. The V end was cut by 3 bases, the J end by 6 bases, with 13 bases between. Germline lookup yields CDR1 SGDLS and CDR2 YYNGEE. CDR3 sequence (DNA): TGTGCCAGCAGCGCTCAGAGGGCGGCCAATGAGCAGTTCTTC. Protein sequence: CASSAQRAANEQFF.

The J gene is TRBJ2-5, the V gene TRBV3-1 (or the pseudogene TRBV3-2); 8 bases fit TRBD2. The ends lost 0 bases at V and 2 bases at J; junction bases unmatched: 11. The CDR3 is 18 amino acids. Germline values: CDR1 LGHDT, CDR2 YNNKEL (reference sequence). CDR3 residues: CASSQDGFGLASQETQYF. The CDR3 bases are TGTGCCAGCAGCCAAGACGGTTTTGGACTAGCTAGTCAAGAGACCCAGTACTTC.

V and J are TRBV3-1 (or the pseudogene TRBV3-2) and TRBJ1-1; D gene uncertain. The germline V gene encodes CDR1 LGHDT and CDR2 YNNKEL (reference sequence). This CDR3 spans 11 amino acids. CDR3 in amino acids: CASGRNTEAFF. CDR3 in DNA: TGTGCGAGCGGGAGGAACACTGAAGCTTTCTTT.

This chain links TRBV12-3 or TRBV12-4 with TRBJ1-2; a possible D gene is TRBD1 (5 bases). There are 13 residues in the CDR3. V was pared by 2 bases and J by 4 bases, with 8 bases between. The CDR3 region is CASSLSRAYGYTF. CDR3 coding DNA: TGTGCCAGCAGTTTAAGCAGGGCCTATGGCTACACCTTC.

The rearrangement uses TRBV19 and TRBJ1-2; 7 bases line up with TRBD1. J lost 4 bases, V lost 5 bases, and 10 bases had no gene match. Germline-derived CDR1 and CDR2 are LNHDA and SQIVND (reference sequence). The CDR3 contains 15 residues. DNA for the CDR3: TGTGCCAGTAGTTTCCGACAGGGTAGTACCTATGGCTACACCTTC. Protein sequence: CASSFRQGSTYGYTF.

The rearrangement joins TRBV10-3 to TRBJ1-5; TRBD1 matches at 9 bases. The CDR3 covers 15 residues. CDR1 and CDR2 (germline): ENHRY, SYGVKD. After removal of 10 bases from V and 7 bases from J, the junction contained 14 bases not matched to a gene. The CDR3 sequence: CATTPGTGRSQPQHF. CDR3 nucleotides: TGTGCCACGACCCCCGGGACAGGGAGGTCACAGCCCCAGCATTTT.

This chain uses TRBV18 with TRBJ2-5; tentative D call: TRBD2 (6 bases). V was cut by 1 base and J by 5 bases, with 11 bases left in between. Germline CDR1 is KGHSH and CDR2 is LQKENI. This CDR3 comprises 14 residues. CDR3 residues: CASSPLSGQETQYF. Written as DNA, the CDR3 is TGTGCCAGCTCACCACTTAGCGGTCAGGAGACCCAGTACTTC. Full variable domain (rest looked up from reference TRBV18 and TRBJ2-5): NAGVMQNPRHLVRRRGQEARLRCSPMKGHSHVYWYRQLPEEGLKFMVYLQKENIIDESGMPKERFSAEFPKEGPSILRIQQVVRGDSAAYFCASSPLSGQETQYFGPGTRLLVL.

V gene TRBV7-8 combines with J gene TRBJ2-4; D perhaps matches TRBD2 (6 bases). Germline V gene lookup returns CDR1 SGHVS and CDR2 FQNEAQ. The CDR3 length is 16 residues. The germline V and J ends were trimmed by 3 bases and 0 bases, with 12 bases remaining between them. CDR3 sequence reads: CASSLGGALAKNIQYF. The CDR3 DNA sequence: TGTGCCAGCAGCTTGGGGGGAGCACTAGCCAAAAACATTCAGTACTTC. The variable domain in full, with the rest retrieved from reference TRBV7-8 and TRBJ2-4, is GAGVSQSPRYKVAKRGQDVALRCDPISGHVSLFWYQQALGQGPEFLTYFQNEAQLDKSGLPSDRFFAERPEGSVSTLKIQRTQQEDSAVYLCASSLGGALAKNIQYFGAGTRLSVL.

The chain links TRBV5-1 to TRBJ2-1, with TRBD2 matching 7 bases. The V segment lost 2 bases and the J segment 4 bases; nucleotides outside the gene matches: 3. The germline V gene has CDR1 SGHRS and CDR2 YFSETQ. This CDR3 comprises 14 residues. The CDR3: CASSFERGYNEQFF. The CDR3 DNA reads as TGCGCCAGCAGCTTTGAGCGGGGATACAATGAGCAGTTCTTC.